The next 8 T cell receptor beta chains were all read from a single sample in a study of regulatory T cells in long-lasting Graves disease. For TCR beta, libraries came from iRepertoire HTBI primers and Arm-PCR of CDR3 regions. TCRdb analysed the multiplex PCR reads with MiXCR anew, one entry per CDR3 protein. This sample has about 380,000 distinct CDR3 sequences, with roughly 15% found just once. Regarding time point: newly diagnosed GD, antithyroid drugs for less than 3 months. After RNA was extracted from PBMCs, the TCR library was made from it. The sample here was peripheral blood mononuclear cells (PBMCs), taken at new diagnosis, from a patient treated with antithyroid drugs. The origin of the receptors is a female donor with Graves disease.

In its sample, this clonotype was seen many times. One end of the junction varies from germline; a read error may be responsible. The chain employs TRBV5-1 and TRBJ1-3; 7 nucleotides agree with TRBD1. CDR1 SGHRS and CDR2 YFSETQ come from the germline V gene. The CDR3 is 15 residues long. The CDR3 nucleotides are TGTGCCAGCAGCTTGCAGGGGGGCTCTGGAAACACCATATATTTT. This codes for CASSLQGGSGNTIYF.

This clonotype was seen more than once but under ten times. This may arise from a read error, as a much more abundant clone is one base away. The J gene is TRBJ1-1, the V gene TRBV11-2; D not certain. Germline V CDR1 and CDR2: SGHAT, FQNNGV. The CDR3 has 13 amino acids. This CDR3 reads CASSPSRNTDAFF. The CDR3 nucleotides read TGTGCCAGCAGTCCGAGCCGGAACACTGATGCTTTCTTT.

This clonotype occurred many times. The chain recombines TRBV5-1 with TRBJ1-1; 8 bases align to TRBD1. Germline V CDR1 and CDR2: SGHRS, YFSETQ. The CDR3 is 12 amino acids. The V gene end was trimmed by 4 bases and the J gene end by 11 bases; junction bases not matched to a gene: 7. The CDR3 reads CASSMADREAFF. The DNA for the CDR3 is TGCGCCAGCAGCATGGCGGACAGGGAGGCTTTCTTT.

This clonotype was counted at least ten times. The chain carries TRBV12-3 or TRBV12-4 and TRBJ2-7; D remains unclear. Trimming pared 2 bases from V and 3 bases from J, leaving 5 bases between. The CDR3 sequence is 12 residues long. CDR3 residues: CASSLIGYEQYF. The CDR3 bases are TGTGCCAGCAGTTTAATAGGCTACGAGCAGTACTTC.

In its sample, this clonotype was seen many times. The chain has TRBV2 and TRBJ2-1; TRBD2 agrees at 7 bases. Germline V lookup: CDR1 SNHLY, CDR2 FYNNEI. The junction had 5 bases not matched to a gene; V was cut back by 6 bases and J by 0 bases. This CDR3 has 15 residues. The CDR3 region is CASSESGASYNEQFF. CDR3 DNA sequence: TGTGCCAGCAGCGAGAGCGGGGCCTCCTACAATGAGCAGTTCTTC.

Ten or more counts support this clonotype. V usage is TRBV20-1 and J usage is TRBJ2-7; a possible D gene is TRBD1 (5 bases). The CDR3 sequence is 15 residues long. Trimming left V 2 bases short and J 4 bases short, with 18 bases between. Germline loops: CDR1 DFQATT, CDR2 SNEGSKA (reference sequence). CDR3 DNA: TGCAGTGCTAGACCCCCCCCGCGCAGGGAATACGAGCAGTACTTC. The encoded protein is CSARPPPRREYEQYF.

The table lists this clonotype with many counts. The chain is built from TRBV7-9 and TRBJ2-5; D perhaps matches TRBD2 (5 bases). In germline, CDR1 is SEHNR, CDR2 FQNEAQ (reference sequence). V shed 3 bases and J shed 0 bases, with 11 bases lying between them. The CDR3 extends over 15 amino acids. The CDR3 region is CASSFGGSNQETQYF. CDR3 coding DNA: TGTGCCAGCAGCTTTGGAGGCAGCAACCAAGAGACCCAGTACTTC.

This clonotype was counted at least ten times. J is TRBJ2-1 and V is TRBV11-2; D perhaps matches TRBD2 (6 bases). Germline lookup yields CDR1 SGHAT and CDR2 FQNNGV. V was pared by 2 bases and J by 0 bases, with 11 bases between. CDR3 length: 16 residues. CDR3 loop: CASSLRAGRSYNEQFF. CDR3 coding DNA: TGTGCCAGCAGCTTAAGAGCGGGTCGCTCCTACAATGAGCAGTTCTTC. Full variable domain (missing parts from reference TRBV11-2 and TRBJ2-1): EAGVAQSPRYKIIEKRQSVAFWCNPISGHATLYWYQQILGQGPKLLIQFQNNGVVDDSQLPKDRFSAERLKGVDSTLKIQPAKLEDSAVYLCASSLRAGRSYNEQFFGPGTRLTVL.